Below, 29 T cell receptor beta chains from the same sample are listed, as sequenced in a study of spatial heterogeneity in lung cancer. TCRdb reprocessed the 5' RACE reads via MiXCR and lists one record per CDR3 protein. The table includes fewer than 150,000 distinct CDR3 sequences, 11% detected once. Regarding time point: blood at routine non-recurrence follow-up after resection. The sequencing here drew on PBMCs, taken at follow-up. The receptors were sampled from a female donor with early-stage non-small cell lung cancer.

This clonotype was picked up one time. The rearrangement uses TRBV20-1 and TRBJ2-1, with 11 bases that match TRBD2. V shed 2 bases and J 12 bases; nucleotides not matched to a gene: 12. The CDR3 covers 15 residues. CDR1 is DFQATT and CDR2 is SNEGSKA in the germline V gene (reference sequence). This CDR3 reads CSARKLAGANDGQFF. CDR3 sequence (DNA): TGCAGTGCTAGAAAACTAGCGGGAGCGAATGATGGGCAGTTCTTC.

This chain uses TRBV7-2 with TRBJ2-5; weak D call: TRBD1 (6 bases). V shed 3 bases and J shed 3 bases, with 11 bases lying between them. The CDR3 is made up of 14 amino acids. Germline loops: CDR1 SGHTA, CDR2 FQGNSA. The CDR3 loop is CASSFSRQEETQYF. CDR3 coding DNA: TGTGCCAGCAGCTTCTCCAGACAGGAAGAGACCCAGTACTTC. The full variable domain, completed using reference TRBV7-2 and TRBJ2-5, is GAGVSQSPSNKVTEKGKDVELRCDPISGHTALYWYRQSLGQGLEFLIYFQGNSAPDKSGLPSDRFSAERTGGSVSTLTIQRTQQEDSAVYLCASSFSRQEETQYFGPGTRLLVL.

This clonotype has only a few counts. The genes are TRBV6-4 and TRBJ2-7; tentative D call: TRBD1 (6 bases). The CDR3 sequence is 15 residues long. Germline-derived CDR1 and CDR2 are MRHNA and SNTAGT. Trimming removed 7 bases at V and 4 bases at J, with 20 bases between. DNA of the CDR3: TGTGCCAGCACTTGCCGACAGCGAGGGGGATACGAGCAGTACGTC. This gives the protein CASTCRQRGGYEQYV.

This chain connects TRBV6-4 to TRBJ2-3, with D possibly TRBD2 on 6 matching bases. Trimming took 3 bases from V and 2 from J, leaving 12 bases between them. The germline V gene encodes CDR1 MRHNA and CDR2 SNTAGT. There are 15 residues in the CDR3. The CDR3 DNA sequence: TGTGCCAGCAGTGATCGCGGGAAATCCACAGATACGCAGTATTTT. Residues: CASSDRGKSTDTQYF.

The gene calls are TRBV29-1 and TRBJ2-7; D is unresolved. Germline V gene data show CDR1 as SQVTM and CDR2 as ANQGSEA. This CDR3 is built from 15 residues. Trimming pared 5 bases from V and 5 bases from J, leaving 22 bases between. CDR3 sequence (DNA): TGCAGCGTTACTCCAATCGGTGGGAAAATTAACGAGCAGTACTTC. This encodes CSVTPIGGKINEQYF.

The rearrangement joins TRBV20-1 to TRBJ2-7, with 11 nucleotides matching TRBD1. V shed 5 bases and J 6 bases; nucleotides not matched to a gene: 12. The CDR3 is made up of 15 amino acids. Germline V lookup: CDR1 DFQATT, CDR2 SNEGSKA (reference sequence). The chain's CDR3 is CSARAGQGANFEQYV. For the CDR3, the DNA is TGCAGTGCTCGCGCCGGACAGGGGGCAAACTTCGAGCAGTACGTC.

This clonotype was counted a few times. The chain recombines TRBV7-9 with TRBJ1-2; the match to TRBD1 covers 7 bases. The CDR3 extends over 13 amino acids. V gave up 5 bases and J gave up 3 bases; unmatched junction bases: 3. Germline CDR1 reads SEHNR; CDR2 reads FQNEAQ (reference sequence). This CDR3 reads CASSTGVYYGYTF. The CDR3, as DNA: TGTGCCAGCAGCACAGGGGTTTACTATGGCTACACCTTC. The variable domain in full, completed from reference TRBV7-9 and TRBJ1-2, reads DTGVSQNPRHKITKRGQNVTFRCDPISEHNRLYWYRQTLGQGPEFLTYFQNEAQLEKSRLLSDRFSAERPKGSFSTLEIQRTEQGDSAMYLCASSTGVYYGYTFGSGTRLTVV.

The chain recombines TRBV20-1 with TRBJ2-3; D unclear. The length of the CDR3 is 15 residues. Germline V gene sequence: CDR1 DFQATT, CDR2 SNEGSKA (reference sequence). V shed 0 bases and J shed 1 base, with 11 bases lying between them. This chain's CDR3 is CSARDLLEGTDTQYF. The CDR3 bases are TGCAGTGCTAGAGATCTCCTGGAAGGCACAGATACGCAGTATTTT.

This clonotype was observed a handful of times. The CDR3 sequence is CSVGDGPYEQYV. In DNA form, the CDR3 reads TGCAGCGTGGGGGACGGCCCCTACGAGCAGTACGTC. The V call is TRBV29-1, the J call TRBJ2-7, with D perhaps assigned TRBD1 or TRBD2 (5 bases each). Germline V CDR1 and CDR2: SQVTM, ANQGSEA. V was cut by 6 bases and J by 2 bases, with 11 bases left in between. The CDR3 has 12 amino acids.

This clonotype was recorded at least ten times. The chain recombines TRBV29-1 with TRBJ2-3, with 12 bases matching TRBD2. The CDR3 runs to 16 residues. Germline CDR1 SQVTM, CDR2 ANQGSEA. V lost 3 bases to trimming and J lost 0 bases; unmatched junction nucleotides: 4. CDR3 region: CSVDGTSGFSTDTQYF. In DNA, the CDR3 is TGCAGCGTTGATGGGACTAGCGGGTTTAGCACAGATACGCAGTATTTT.

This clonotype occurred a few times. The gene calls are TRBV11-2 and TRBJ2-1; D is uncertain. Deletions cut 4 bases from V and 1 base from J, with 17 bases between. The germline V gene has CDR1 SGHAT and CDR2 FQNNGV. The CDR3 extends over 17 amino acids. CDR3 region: CASSSRGKTLSYNEQFF. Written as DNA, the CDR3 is TGTGCCAGCAGCTCCCGTGGAAAGACACTTTCCTACAATGAGCAGTTCTTC.

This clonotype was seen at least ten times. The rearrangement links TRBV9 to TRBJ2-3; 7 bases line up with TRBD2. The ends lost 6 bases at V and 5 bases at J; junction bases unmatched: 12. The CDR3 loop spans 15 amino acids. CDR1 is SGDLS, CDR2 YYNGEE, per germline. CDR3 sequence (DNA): TGTGCCAGCACGTTGGCGGGAGAAGTTGTAGATACGCAGTATTTT. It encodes CASTLAGEVVDTQYF. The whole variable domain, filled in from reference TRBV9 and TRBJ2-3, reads DSGVTQTPKHLITATGQRVTLRCSPRSGDLSVYWYQQSLDQGLQFLIQYYNGEERAKGNILERFSAQQFPDLHSELNLSSLELGDSALYFCASTLAGEVVDTQYFGPGTRLTVL.

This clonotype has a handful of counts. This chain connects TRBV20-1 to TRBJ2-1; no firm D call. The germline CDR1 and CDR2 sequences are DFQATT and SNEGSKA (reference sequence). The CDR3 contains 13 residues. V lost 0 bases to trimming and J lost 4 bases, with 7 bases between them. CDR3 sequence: CSARDHLYNEQFF. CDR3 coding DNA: TGCAGTGCTAGAGATCATCTTTACAATGAGCAGTTCTTC.

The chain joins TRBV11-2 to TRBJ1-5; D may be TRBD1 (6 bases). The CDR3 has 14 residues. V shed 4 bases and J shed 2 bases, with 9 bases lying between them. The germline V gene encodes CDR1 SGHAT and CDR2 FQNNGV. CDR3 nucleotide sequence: TGTGCCAGCAGCTCCAACAGGGGCAATCAGCCCCAGCATTTT. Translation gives CASSSNRGNQPQHF.

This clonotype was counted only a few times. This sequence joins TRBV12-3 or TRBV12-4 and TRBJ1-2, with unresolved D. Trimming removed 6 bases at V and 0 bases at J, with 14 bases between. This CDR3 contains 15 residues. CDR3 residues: CASSHAGLTNYGYTF. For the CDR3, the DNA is TGTGCCAGCAGCCACGCCGGGCTGACTAACTATGGCTACACCTTC.

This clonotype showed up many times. CDR3 sequence (DNA): TGCGCCAGCAGCTTCGCAGGGTCTGGCACTGAAGCTTTCTTT. This encodes CASSFAGSGTEAFF. V gene TRBV5-1 combines with J gene TRBJ1-1; D possibly corresponds to TRBD1 (5 bases). The CDR3 is made up of 14 amino acids. CDR1 and CDR2 from the germline V gene are SGHRS and YFSETQ. V dropped 2 bases and J dropped 4 bases, with 12 bases sitting between them. The full variable domain, rest sourced from reference TRBV5-1 and TRBJ1-1, is KAGVTQTPRYLIKTRGQQVTLSCSPISGHRSVSWYQQTPGQGLQFLFEYFSETQRNKGNFPGRFSGRQFSNSRSEMNVSTLELGDSALYLCASSFAGSGTEAFFGQGTRLTVV.

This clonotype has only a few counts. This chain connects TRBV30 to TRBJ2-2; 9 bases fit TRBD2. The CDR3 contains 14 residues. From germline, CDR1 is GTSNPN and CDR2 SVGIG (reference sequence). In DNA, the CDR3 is TGTGCACATCTTAGCGGGAGTTGGACCGGGGAGCTGTTTTTT. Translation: CAHLSGSWTGELFF.

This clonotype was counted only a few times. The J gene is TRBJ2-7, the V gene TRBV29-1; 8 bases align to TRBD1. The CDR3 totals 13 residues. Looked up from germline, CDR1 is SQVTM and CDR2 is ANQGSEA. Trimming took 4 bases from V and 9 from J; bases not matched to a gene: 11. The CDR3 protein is CSVVRTGSRVQYF. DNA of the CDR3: TGCAGCGTTGTACGGACAGGGTCTAGGGTGCAGTACTTC.

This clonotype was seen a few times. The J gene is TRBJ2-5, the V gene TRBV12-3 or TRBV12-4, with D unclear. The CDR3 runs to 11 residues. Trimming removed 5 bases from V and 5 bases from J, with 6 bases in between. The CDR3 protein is CASSRGETQYF. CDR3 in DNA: TGTGCCAGCAGTCGTGGGGAGACCCAGTACTTC.

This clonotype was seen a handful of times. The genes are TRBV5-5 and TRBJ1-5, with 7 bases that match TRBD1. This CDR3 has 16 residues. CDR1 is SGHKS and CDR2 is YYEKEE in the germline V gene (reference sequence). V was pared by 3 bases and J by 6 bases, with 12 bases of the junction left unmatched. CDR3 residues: CASSSGEGAASQPQHF. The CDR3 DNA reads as TGTGCCAGCAGCTCTGGCGAGGGGGCGGCGAGTCAGCCCCAGCATTTT.

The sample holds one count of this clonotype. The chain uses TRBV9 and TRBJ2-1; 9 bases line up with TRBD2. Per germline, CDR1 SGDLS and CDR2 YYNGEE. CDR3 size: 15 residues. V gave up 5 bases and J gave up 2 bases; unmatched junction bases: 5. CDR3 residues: CASSLLAGTYNEQFF. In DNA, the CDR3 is TGTGCCAGCAGTCTACTAGCGGGTACCTACAATGAGCAGTTCTTC.

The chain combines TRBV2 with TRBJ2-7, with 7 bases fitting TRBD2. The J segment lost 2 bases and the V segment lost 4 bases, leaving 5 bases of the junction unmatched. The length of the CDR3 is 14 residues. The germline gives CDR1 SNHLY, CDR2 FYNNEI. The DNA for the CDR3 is TGTGCCAGCAGTGTGGGGGGGAGTACCTACGAGCAGTACTTC. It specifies CASSVGGSTYEQYF.

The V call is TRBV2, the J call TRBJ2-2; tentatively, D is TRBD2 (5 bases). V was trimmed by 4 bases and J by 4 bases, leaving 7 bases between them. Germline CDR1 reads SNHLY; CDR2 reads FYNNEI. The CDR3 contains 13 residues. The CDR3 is CASSVGVTGELFF. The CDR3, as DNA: TGTGCCAGCAGTGTCGGGGTCACCGGGGAGCTGTTTTTT.

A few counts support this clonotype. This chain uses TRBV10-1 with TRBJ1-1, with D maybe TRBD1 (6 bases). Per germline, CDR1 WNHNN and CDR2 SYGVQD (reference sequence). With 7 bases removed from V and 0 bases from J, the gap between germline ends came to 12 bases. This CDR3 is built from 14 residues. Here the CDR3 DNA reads TGCGCCAGCAATGACGGACAGTTGAACACTGAAGCTTTCTTT. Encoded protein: CASNDGQLNTEAFF.

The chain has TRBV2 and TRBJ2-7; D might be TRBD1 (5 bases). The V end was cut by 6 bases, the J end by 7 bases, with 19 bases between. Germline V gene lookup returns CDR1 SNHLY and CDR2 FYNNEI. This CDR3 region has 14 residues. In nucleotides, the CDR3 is TGTGCCAGCAGGATGACAGTCTTCTGGGGTGAGCAGTACTTC. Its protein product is CASRMTVFWGEQYF.

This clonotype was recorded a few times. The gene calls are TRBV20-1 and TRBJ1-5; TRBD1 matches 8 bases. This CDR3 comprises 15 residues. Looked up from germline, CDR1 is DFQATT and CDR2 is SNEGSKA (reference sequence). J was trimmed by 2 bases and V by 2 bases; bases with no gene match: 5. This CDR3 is CSARHPGQGNQPQHF. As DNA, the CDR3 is TGCAGTGCTAGACACCCGGGACAGGGCAATCAGCCCCAGCATTTT.

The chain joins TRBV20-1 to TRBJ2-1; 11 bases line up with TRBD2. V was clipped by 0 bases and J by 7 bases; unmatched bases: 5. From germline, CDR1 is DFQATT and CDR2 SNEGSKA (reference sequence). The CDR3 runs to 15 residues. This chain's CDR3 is CSAREPGLAVNEQFF. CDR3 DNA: TGCAGTGCTAGAGAACCGGGACTAGCGGTTAATGAGCAGTTCTTC.

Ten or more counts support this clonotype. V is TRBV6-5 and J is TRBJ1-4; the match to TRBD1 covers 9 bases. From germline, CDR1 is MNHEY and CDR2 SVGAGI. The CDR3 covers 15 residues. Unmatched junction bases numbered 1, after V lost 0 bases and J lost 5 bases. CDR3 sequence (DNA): TGTGCCAGCAGTTACTCCGGGACAGGGAATGAAAAACTGTTTTTT. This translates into CASSYSGTGNEKLFF.

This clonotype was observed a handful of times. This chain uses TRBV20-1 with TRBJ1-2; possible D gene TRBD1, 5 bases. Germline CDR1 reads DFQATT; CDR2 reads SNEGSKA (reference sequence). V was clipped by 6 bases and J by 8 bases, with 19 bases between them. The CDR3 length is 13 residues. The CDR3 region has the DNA TGCAGTGCCAGACCGTCAGGGTCAGGCGGCTACACCTTC. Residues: CSARPSGSGGYTF.